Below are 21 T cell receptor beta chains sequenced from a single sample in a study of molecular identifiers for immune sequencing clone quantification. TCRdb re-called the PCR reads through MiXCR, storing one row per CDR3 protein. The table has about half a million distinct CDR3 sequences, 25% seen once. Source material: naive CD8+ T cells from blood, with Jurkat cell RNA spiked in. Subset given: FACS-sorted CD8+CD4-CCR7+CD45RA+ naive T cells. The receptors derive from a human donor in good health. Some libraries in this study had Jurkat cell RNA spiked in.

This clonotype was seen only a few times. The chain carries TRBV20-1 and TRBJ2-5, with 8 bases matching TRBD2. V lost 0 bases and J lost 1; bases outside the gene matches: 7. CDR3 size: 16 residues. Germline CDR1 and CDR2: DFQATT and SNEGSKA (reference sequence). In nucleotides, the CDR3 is TGCAGTGCTAGAGATCTAGGGCTAGCGGGCCAAGAGACCCAGTACTTC. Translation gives CSARDLGLAGQETQYF.

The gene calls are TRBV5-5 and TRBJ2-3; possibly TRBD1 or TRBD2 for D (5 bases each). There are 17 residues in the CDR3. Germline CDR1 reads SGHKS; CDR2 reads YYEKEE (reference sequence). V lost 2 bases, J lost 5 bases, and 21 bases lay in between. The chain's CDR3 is CASSFDTLTGPGDTQYF. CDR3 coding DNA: TGTGCCAGCAGCTTCGACACTCTTACGGGACCGGGAGATACGCAGTATTTT.

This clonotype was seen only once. The CDR3 loop is CASSTRRAAINMNTEAFF. The CDR3 DNA sequence: TGTGCCAGTAGTACCCGCCGGGCAGCAATTAACATGAACACTGAAGCTTTCTTT. J is TRBJ1-1 and V is TRBV19; D is ambiguous. The V end lost 4 bases, the J end lost 0 bases, and 21 bases lay between the germline ends. The germline gives CDR1 LNHDA, CDR2 SQIVND (reference sequence). The CDR3 contains 18 residues.

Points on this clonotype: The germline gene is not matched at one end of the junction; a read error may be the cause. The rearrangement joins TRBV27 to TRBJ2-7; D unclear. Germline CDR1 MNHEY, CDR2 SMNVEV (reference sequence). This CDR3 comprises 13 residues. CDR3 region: CASSLGGPYERYF. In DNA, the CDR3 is TGTGCCAGCAGCCTGGGCGGCCCCTACGAGCGGTACTTC.

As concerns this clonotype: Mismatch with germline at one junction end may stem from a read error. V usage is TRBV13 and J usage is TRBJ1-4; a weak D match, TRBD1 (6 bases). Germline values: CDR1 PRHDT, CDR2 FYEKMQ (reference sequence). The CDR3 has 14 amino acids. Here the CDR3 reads CATRGGQADEKLSF. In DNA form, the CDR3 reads TGTGCCACCCGCGGGGGGCAGGCTGATGAAAAACTGTCTTTT. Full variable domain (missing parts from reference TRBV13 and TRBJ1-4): AAGVIQSPRHLIKEKRETATLKCYPIPRHDTVYWYQQGPGQDPQFLISFYEKMQSDKGSIPDRFSAQQFSDYHSELNMSSLELGDSALYFCATRGGQADEKLSFGSGTQLSVL.

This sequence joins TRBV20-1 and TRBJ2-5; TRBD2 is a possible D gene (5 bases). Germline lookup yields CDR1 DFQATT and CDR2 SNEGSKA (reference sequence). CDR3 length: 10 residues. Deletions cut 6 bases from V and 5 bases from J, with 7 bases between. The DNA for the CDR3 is TGCAGTGCCCGCGGGGAGACCCAGTACTTC. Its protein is CSARGETQYF.

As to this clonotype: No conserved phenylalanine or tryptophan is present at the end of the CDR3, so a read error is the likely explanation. The CDR3 here is CASSAGKYSNQPQHL. The CDR3 region has the DNA TGTGCCAGTAGTGCCGGGAAGTATAGCAATCAGCCCCAGCATCTT. V gene TRBV19 combines with J gene TRBJ1-5, with unresolved D. CDR1 and CDR2 (germline): LNHDA, SQIVND (reference sequence). The CDR3 has 15 residues. V lost 5 bases and J 0 bases, leaving 11 bases between the germline ends.

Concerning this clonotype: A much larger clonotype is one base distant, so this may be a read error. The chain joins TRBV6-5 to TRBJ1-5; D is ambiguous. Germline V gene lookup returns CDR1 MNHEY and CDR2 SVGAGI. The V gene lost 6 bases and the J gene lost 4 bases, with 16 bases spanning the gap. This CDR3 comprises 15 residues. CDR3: CASRLAGGGNQPQHF. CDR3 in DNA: TGTGCCAGCAGACTGGCCGGAGGCGGTAATCAGCCCCAGCATTTT.

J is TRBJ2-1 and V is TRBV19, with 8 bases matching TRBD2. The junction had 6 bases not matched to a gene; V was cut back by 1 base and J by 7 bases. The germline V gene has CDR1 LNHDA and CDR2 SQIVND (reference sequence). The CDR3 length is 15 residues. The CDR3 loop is CASSIAPGGRNEQFF. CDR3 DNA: TGTGCCAGTAGTATAGCACCGGGAGGGAGGAATGAGCAGTTCTTC. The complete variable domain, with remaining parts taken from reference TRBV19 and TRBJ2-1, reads DGGITQSPKYLFRKEGQNVTLSCEQNLNHDAMYWYRQDPGQGLRLIYYSQIVNDFQKGDIAEGYSVSREKKESFPLTVTSAQKNPTAFYLCASSIAPGGRNEQFFGPGTRLTVL.

CDR3 amino acids: CASKGIGVFSSTDTQYF. The CDR3 region has the DNA TGTGCCAGCAAGGGGATCGGGGTCTTCTCTAGCACAGATACGCAGTATTTT. The chain has TRBV2 and TRBJ2-3; perhaps D is TRBD1 or TRBD2 (5 bases each). The V and J ends lost 7 bases and 0 bases respectively, with 20 bases between them. The CDR3 is made up of 17 amino acids. CDR1 is SNHLY and CDR2 is FYNNEI in the germline V gene.

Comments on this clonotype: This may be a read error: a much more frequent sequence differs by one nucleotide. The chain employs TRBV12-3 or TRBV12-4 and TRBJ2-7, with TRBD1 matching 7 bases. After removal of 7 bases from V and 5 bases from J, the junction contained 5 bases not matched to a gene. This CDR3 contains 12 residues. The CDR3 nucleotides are TGTGCCAGCAATCCGACAGGGCACGAGCAGTACTTC. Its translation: CASNPTGHEQYF.

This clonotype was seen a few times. This chain's CDR3 is CSASPPVPGLGTNLKNYNEQFF. The CDR3 DNA sequence: TGCAGTGCTTCTCCCCCTGTCCCGGGACTAGGGACCAACCTCAAAAACTACAATGAGCAGTTCTTC. The chain has TRBV20-1 and TRBJ2-1, with 8 bases lining up with TRBD2. Germline V gene sequence: CDR1 DFQATT, CDR2 SNEGSKA (reference sequence). Trimming removed 5 bases from V and 3 bases from J; junction bases left unmatched: 30. The CDR3 covers 22 residues.

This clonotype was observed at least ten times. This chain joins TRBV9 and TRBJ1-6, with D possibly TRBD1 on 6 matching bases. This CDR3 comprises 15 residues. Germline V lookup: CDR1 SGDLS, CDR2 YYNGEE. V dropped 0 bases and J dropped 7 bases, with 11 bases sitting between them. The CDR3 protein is CASSVGGGWNSPLHF. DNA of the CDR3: TGTGCCAGCAGCGTAGGGGGGGGCTGGAATTCACCCCTCCACTTT. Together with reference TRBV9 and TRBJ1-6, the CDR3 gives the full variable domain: DSGVTQTPKHLITATGQRVTLRCSPRSGDLSVYWYQQSLDQGLQFLIQYYNGEERAKGNILERFSAQQFPDLHSELNLSSLELGDSALYFCASSVGGGWNSPLHFGNGTRLTVT.

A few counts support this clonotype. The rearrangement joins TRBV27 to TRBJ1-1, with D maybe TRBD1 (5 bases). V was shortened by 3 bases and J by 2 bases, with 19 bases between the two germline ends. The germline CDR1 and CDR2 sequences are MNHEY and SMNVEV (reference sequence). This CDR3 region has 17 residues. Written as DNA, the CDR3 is TGTGCCAGCAGTTTGTTCGGTCCAGGGTGGAAAAACACTGAAGCTTTCTTT. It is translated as CASSLFGPGWKNTEAFF.

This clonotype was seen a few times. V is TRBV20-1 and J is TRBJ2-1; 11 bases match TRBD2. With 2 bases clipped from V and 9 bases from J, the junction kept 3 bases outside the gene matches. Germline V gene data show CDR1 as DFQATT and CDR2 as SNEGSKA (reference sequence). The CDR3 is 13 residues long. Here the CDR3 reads CSARPLAGAEQFF. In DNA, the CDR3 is TGCAGTGCTAGACCACTAGCGGGAGCTGAGCAGTTCTTC.

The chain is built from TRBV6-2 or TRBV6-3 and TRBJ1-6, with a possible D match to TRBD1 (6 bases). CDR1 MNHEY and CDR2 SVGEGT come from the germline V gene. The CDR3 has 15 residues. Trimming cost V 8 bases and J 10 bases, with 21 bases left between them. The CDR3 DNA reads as TGTGCCAGCGAACAAGAGCAGGGGTTAGGGTCACCCCTCCACTTT. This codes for CASEQEQGLGSPLHF.

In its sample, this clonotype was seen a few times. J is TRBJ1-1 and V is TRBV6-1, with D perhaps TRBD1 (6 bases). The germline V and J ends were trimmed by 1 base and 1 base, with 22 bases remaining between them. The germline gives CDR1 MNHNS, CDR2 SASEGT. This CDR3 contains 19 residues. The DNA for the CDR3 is TGTGCCAGCAGTGAAGAAGGGCCCGTCTGGCAGGGGACGAACACTGAAGCTTTCTTT. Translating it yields CASSEEGPVWQGTNTEAFF.

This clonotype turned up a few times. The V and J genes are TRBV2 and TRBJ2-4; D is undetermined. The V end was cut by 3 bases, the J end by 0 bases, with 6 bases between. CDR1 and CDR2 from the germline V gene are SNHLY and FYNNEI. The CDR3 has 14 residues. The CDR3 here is CASSEGLAKNIQYF. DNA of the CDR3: TGTGCCAGCAGTGAGGGGTTAGCCAAAAACATTCAGTACTTC.

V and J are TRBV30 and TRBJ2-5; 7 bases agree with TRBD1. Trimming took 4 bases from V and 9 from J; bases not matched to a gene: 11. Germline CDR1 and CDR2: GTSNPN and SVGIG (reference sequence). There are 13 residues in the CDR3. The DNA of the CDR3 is TGTGCCTGGAACAGGGGCGGTCACGAGCCCCAGTACTTC. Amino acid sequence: CAWNRGGHEPQYF.

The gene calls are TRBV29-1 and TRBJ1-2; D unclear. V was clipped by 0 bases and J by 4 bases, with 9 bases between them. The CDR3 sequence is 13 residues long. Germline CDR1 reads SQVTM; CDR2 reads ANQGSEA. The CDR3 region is CSVEDPQFYGYTF. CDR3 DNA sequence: TGCAGCGTTGAAGATCCTCAGTTCTATGGCTACACCTTC. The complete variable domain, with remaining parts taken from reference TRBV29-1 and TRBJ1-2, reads SAVISQKPSRDICQRGTSLTIQCQVDSQVTMMFWYRQQPGQSLTLIATANQGSEATYESGFVIDKFPISRPNLTFSTLTVSNMSPEDSSIYLCSVEDPQFYGYTFGSGTRLTVV.

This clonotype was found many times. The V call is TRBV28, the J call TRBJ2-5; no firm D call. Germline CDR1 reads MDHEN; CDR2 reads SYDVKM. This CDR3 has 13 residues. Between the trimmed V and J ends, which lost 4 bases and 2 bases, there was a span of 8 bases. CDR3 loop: CASSSVIQETQYF. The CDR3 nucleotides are TGTGCCAGCAGTTCAGTTATTCAAGAGACCCAGTACTTC. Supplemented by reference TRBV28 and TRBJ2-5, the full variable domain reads DVKVTQSSRYLVKRTGEKVFLECVQDMDHENMFWYRQDPGLGLRLIYFSYDVKMKEKGDIPEGYSVSREKKERFSLILESASTNQTSMYLCASSSVIQETQYFGPGTRLLVL.